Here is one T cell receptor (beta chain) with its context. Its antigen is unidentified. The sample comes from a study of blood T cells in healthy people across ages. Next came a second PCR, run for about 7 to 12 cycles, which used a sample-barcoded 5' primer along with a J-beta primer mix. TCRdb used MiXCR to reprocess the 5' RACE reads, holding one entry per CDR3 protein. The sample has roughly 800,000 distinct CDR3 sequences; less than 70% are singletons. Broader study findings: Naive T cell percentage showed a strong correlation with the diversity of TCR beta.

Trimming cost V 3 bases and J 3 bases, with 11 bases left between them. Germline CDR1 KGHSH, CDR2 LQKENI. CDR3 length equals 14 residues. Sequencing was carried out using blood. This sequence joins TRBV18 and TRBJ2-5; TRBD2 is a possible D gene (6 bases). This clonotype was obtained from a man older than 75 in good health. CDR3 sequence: CASSPLEGKETQYF. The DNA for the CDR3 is TGTGCCAGCTCACCCTTGGAGGGCAAAGAGACCCAGTACTTC.